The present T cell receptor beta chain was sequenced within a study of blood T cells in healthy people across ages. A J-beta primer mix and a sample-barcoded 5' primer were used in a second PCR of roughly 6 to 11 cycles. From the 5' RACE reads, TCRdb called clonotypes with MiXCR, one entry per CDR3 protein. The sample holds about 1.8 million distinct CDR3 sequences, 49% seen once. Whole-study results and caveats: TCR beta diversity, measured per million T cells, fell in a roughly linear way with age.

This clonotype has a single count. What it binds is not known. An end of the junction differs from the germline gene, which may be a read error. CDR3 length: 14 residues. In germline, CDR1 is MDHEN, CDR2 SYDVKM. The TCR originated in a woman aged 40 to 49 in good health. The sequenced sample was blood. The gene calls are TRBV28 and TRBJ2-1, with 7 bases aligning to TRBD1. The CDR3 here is CASSLQGVMNVQFF. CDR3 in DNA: TGTGCCAGCAGTTTACAGGGGGTTATGAATGTGCAGTTCTTC.